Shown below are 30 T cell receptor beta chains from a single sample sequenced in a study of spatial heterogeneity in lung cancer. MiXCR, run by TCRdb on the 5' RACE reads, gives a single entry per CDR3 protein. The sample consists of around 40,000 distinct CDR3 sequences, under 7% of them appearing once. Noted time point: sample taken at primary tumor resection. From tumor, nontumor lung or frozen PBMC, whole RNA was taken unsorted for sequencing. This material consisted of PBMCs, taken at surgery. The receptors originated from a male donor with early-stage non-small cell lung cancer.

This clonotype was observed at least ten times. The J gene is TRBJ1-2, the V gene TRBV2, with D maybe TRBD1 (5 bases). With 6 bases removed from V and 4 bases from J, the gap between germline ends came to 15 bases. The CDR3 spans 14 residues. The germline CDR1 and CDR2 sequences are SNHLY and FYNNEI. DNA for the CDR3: TGTGCCAGCAGGCGAGAGGGGCAGAGCTATGGCTACACCTTC. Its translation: CASRREGQSYGYTF.

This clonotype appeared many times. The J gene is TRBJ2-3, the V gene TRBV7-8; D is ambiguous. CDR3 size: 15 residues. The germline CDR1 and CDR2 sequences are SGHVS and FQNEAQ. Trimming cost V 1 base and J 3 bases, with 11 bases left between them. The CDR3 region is CASSLDVGSTDTQYF. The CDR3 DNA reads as TGTGCCAGCAGCTTAGATGTGGGGTCAACAGATACGCAGTATTTT.

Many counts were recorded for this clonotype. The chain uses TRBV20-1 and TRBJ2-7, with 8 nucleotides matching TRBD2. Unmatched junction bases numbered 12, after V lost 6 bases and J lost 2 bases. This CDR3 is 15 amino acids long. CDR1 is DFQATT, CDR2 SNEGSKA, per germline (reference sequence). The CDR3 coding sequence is TGCAGTGCGCTCACCTGGCGGGGGGTCCCCTACGAGCAGTACTTC. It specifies CSALTWRGVPYEQYF.

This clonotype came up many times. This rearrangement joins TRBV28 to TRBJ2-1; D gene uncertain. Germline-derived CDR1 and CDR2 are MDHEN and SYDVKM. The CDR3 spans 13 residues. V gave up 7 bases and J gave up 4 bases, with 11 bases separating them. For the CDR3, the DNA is TGTGCCAGCAACCCCGACTTTTACAATGAGCAGTTCTTC. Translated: CASNPDFYNEQFF.

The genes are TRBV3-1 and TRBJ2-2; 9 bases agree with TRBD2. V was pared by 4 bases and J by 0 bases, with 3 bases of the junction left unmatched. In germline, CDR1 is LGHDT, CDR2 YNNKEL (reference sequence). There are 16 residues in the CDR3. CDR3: CASSPIAGANTGELFF. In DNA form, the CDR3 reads TGTGCCAGCAGCCCCATAGCGGGGGCGAACACCGGGGAGCTGTTTTTT.

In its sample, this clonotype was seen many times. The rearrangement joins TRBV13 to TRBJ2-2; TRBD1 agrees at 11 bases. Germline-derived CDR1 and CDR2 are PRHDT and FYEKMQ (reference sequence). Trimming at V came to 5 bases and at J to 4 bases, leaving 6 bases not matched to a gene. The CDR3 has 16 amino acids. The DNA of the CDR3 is TGTGCCAGCAGCAACCGGGACAGGGGGTTCACCGGGGAGCTGTTTTTT. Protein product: CASSNRDRGFTGELFF.

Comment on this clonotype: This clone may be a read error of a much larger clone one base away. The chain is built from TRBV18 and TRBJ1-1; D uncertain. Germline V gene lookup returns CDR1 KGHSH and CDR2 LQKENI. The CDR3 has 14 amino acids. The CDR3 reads CASSPPVLNTEALF. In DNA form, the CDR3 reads TGTGCCAGCTCACCACCGGTTCTGAACACTGAAGCTTTATTT.

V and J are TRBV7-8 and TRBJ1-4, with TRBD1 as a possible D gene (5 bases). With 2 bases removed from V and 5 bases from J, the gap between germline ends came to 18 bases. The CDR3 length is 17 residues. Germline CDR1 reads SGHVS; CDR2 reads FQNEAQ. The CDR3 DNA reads TGTGCCAGCAGCTTAAGGCGGGGGACGAGGGCGAATGAAAAACTGTTTTTT. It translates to CASSLRRGTRANEKLFF. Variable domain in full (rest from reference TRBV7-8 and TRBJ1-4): GAGVSQSPRYKVAKRGQDVALRCDPISGHVSLFWYQQALGQGPEFLTYFQNEAQLDKSGLPSDRFFAERPEGSVSTLKIQRTQQEDSAVYLCASSLRRGTRANEKLFFGSGTQLSVL.

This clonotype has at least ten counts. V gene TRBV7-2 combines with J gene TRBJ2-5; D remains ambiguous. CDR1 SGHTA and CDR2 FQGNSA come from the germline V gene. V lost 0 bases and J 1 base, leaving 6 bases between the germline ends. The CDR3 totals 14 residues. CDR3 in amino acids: CASSLAGTQETQYF. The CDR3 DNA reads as TGTGCCAGCAGCTTAGCGGGAACCCAAGAGACCCAGTACTTC.

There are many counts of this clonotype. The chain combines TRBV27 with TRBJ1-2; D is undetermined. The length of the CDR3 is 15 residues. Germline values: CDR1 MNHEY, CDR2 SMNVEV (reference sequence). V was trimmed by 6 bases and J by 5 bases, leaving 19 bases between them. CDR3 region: CASSASLAAPYGYTF. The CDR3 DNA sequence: TGTGCCAGCAGCGCTTCATTGGCCGCGCCGTATGGCTACACCTTC.

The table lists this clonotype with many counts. The CDR3 region is CSARPPNQPQHF. CDR3 coding DNA: TGCAGTGCTAGACCGCCCAATCAGCCCCAGCATTTT. The genes are TRBV20-1 and TRBJ1-5; D not resolved. Germline CDR1 DFQATT, CDR2 SNEGSKA (reference sequence). The germline V and J ends were trimmed by 2 bases and 3 bases, with 5 bases remaining between them. The CDR3 length is 12 residues.

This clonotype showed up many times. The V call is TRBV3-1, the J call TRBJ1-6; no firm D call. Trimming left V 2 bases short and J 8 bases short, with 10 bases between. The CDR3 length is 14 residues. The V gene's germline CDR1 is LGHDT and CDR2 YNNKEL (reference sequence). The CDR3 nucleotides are TGTGCCAGCAGCCAAAGGATAGGCGATTCACCCCTCCACTTT. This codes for CASSQRIGDSPLHF.

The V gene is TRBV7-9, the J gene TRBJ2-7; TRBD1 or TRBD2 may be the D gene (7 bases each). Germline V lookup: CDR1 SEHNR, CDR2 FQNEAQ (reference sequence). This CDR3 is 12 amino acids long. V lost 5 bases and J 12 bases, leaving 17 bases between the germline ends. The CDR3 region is CASSRDSGALYF. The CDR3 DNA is TGTGCCAGCAGCAGGGACAGCGGGGCTCTGTACTTC.

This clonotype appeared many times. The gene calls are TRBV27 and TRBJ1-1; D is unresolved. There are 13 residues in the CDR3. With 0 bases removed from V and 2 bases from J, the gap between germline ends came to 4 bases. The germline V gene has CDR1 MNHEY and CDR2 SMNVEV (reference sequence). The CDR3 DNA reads TGTGCCAGCAGTTTATCGAGAAACACTGAAGCTTTCTTT. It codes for CASSLSRNTEAFF.

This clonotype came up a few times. The CDR3 sequence is CASSFDPGLATEQYF. The CDR3 bases are TGCGCCAGCAGCTTTGACCCGGGACTAGCGACCGAGCAGTACTTC. V is TRBV5-1 and J is TRBJ2-7; 10 positions match TRBD2. V lost 2 bases to trimming and J lost 6 bases; unmatched junction nucleotides: 8. CDR1 is SGHRS and CDR2 is YFSETQ in the germline V gene. The CDR3 length is 15 residues.

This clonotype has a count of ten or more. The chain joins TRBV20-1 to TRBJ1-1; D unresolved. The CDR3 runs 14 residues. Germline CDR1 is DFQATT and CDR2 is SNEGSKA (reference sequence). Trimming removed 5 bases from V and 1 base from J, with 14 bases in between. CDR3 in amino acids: CSAPGSHSNTEAFF. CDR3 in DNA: TGCAGTGCTCCGGGTTCGCACTCGAACACTGAAGCTTTCTTT.

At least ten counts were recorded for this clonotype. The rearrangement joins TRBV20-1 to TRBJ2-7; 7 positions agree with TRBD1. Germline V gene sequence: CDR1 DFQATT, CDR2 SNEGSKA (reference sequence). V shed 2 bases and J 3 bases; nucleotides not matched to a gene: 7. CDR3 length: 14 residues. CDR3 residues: CSARWPGQNYEQYF. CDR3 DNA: TGCAGTGCTAGATGGCCGGGACAGAACTACGAGCAGTACTTC.

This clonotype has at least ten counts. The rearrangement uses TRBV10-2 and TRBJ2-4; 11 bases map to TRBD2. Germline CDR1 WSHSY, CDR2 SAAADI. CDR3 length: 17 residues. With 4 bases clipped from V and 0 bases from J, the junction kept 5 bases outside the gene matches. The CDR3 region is CASSGTSGGVAKNIQYF. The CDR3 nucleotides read TGCGCCAGCAGTGGAACTAGCGGGGGAGTAGCCAAAAACATTCAGTACTTC.

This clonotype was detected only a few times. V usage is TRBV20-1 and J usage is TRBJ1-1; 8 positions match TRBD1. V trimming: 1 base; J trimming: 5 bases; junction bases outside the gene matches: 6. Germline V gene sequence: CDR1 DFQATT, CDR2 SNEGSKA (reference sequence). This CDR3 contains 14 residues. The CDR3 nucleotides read TGCAGTGCTAGAGCTAGGACAGGGCGAACTGAAGCTTTCTTT. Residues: CSARARTGRTEAFF.

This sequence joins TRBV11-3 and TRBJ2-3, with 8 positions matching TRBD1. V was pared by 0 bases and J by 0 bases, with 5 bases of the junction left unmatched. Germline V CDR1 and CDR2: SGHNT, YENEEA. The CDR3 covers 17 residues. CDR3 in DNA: TGTGCCAGCAGCTTAGAGTTCAGGGACAGGAGCACAGATACGCAGTATTTT. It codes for CASSLEFRDRSTDTQYF.

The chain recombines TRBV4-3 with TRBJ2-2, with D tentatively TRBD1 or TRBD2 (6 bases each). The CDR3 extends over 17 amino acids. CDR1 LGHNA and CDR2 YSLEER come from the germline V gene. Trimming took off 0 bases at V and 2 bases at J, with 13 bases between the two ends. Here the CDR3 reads CASSQEIRGLNTGELFF. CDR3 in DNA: TGCGCCAGCAGCCAAGAGATCCGGGGGCTCAACACCGGGGAGCTGTTTTTT.

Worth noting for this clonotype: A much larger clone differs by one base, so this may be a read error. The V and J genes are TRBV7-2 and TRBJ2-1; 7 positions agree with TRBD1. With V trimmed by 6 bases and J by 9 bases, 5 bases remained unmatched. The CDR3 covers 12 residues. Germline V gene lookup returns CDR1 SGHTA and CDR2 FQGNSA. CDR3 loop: CTSSQQGIEQFF. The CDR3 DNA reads TGTACCAGCAGTCAACAGGGGATTGAGCAGTTCTTC. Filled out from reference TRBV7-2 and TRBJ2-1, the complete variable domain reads GAGVSQSPSNKVTEKGKDVELRCDPISGHTALYWYRQSLGQGLEFLIYFQGNSAPDKSGLPSDRFSAERTGGSVSTLTIQRTQQEDSAVYLCTSSQQGIEQFFGPGTRLTVL.

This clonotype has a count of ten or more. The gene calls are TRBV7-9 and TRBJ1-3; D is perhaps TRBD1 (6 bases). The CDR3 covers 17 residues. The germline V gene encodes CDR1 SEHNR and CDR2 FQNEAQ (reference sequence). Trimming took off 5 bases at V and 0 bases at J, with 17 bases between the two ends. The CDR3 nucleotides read TGTGCCAGCAGCAAAGTCGCAGGGGCGAACTCTGGAAACACCATATATTTT. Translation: CASSKVAGANSGNTIYF.

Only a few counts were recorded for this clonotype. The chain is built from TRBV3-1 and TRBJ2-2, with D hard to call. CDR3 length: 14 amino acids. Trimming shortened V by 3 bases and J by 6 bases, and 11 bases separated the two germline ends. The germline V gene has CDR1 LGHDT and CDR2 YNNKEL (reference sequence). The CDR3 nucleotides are TGTGCCAGCAGCCAGCCGCGGTGGGCCGGGGAGCTGTTTTTT. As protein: CASSQPRWAGELFF.

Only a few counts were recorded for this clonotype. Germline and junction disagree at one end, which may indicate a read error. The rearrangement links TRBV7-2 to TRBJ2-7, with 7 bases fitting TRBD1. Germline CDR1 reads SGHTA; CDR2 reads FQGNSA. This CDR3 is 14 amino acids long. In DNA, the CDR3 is TGTGCCAGCAGCTTGGACAGGTACTCCGACGAGCAGTACTTC. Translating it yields CASSLDRYSDEQYF.

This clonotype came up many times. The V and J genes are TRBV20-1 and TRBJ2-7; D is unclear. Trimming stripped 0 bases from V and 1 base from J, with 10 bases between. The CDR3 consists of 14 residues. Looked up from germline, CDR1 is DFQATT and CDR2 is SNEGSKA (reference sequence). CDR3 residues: CSARDNSRSYEQYF. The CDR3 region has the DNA TGCAGTGCTAGAGATAACAGTCGTTCCTACGAGCAGTACTTC.

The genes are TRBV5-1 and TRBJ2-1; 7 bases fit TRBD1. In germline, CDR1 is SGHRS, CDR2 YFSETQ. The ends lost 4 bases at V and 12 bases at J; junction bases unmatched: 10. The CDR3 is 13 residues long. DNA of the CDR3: TGCGCCAGCAGCGGGGACAGCTCCCGGGGGCAGTTCTTC. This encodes CASSGDSSRGQFF.

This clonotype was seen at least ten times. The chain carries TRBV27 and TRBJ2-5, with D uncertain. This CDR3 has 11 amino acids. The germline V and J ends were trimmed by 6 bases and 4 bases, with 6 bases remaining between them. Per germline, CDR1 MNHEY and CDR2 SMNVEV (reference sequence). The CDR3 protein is CASSKGETQYF. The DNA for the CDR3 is TGTGCCAGCAGCAAAGGAGAGACCCAGTACTTC.

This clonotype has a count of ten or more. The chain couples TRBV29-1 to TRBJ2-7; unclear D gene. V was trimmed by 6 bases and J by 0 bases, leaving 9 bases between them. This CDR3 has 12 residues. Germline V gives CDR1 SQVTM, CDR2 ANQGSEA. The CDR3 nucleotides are TGCAGCGTCAGGCAGGCCTCCTACGAGCAGTACTTC. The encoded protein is CSVRQASYEQYF.

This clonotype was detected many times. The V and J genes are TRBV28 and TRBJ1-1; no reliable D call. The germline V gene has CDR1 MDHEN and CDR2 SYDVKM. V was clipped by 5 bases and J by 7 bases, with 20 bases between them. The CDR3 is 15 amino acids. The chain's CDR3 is CASSDSTIAGREAFF. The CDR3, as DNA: TGTGCCAGCAGTGATAGTACAATCGCCGGCCGTGAAGCTTTCTTT. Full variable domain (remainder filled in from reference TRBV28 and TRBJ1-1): DVKVTQSSRYLVKRTGEKVFLECVQDMDHENMFWYRQDPGLGLRLIYFSYDVKMKEKGDIPEGYSVSREKKERFSLILESASTNQTSMYLCASSDSTIAGREAFFGQGTRLTVV.